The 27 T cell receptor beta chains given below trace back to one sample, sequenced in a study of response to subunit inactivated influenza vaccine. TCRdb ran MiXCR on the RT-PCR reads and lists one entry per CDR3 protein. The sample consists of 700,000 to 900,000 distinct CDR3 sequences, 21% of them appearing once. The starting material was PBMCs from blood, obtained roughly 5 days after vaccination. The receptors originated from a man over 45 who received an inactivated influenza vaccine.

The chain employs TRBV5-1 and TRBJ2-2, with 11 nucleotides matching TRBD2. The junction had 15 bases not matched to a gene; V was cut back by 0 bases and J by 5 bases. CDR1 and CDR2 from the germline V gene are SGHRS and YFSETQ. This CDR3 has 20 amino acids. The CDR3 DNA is TGCGCCAGCAGCTTGGTGGGGTCCGGGACTAGCGGACCGGGGACCGGGGAGCTGTTTTTT. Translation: CASSLVGSGTSGPGTGELFF.

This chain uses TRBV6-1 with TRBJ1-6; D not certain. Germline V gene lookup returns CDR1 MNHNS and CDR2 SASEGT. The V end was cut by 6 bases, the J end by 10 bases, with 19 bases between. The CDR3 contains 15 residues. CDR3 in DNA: TGTGCCAGCAGCTCGACCCGGGGTGCCGGATCACCCCTCCACTTT. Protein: CASSSTRGAGSPLHF.

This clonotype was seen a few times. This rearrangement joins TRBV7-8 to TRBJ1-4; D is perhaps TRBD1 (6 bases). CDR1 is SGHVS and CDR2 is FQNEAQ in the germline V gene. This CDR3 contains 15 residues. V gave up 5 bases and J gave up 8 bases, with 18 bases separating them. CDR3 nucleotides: TGTGCCAGCAGCGAACAGGGAGGCGGTGGAGAAAAACTGTTTTTT. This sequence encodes CASSEQGGGGEKLFF.

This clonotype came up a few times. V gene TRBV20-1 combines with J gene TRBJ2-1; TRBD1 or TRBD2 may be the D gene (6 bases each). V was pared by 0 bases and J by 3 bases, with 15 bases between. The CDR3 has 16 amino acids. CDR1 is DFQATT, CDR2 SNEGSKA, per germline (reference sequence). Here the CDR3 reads CSARDRGTLIYNEQFF. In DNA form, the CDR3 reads TGCAGTGCTAGAGATCGGGGGACACTCATCTACAATGAGCAGTTCTTC.

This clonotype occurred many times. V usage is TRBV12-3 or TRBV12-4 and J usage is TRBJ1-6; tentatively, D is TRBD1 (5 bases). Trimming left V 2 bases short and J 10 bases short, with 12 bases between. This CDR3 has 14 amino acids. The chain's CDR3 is CASSLTGAKSPLHF. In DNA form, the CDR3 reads TGTGCCAGCAGTTTAACAGGAGCTAAATCACCCCTCCACTTT.

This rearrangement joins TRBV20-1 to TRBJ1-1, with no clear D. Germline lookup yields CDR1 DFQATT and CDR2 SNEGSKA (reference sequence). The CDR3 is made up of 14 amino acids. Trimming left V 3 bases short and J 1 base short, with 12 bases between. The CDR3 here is CSASKAGRNTEAFF. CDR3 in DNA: TGCAGTGCTAGCAAAGCGGGGAGGAACACTGAAGCTTTCTTT.

The CDR3 nucleotides read TGTGCCAGCAGTGGTTCGGGGGCCATTCAGTACTTC. Residues: CASSGSGAIQYF. This sequence joins TRBV28 and TRBJ2-4; possibly TRBD1 or TRBD2 for D (6 bases each). This CDR3 has 12 amino acids. Trimming took off 5 bases at V and 9 bases at J, with 11 bases between the two ends. Germline V gene lookup returns CDR1 MDHEN and CDR2 SYDVKM.

The CDR3 region is CASSGAGGSTDTQYF. The CDR3 coding sequence is TGCGCCAGCAGCGGCGCAGGGGGGAGCACAGATACGCAGTATTTT. The chain joins TRBV5-1 to TRBJ2-3; possibly TRBD1 for D (7 bases). CDR1 and CDR2 (germline): SGHRS, YFSETQ. This CDR3 is 15 amino acids long. Trimming took off 4 bases at V and 0 bases at J, with 12 bases between the two ends.

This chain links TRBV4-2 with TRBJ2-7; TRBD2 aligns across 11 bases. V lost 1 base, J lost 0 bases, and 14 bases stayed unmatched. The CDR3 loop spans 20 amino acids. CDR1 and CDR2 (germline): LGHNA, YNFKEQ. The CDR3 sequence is CASSQGDLRRLAGSSYEQYF. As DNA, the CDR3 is TGTGCCAGCAGCCAAGGGGACTTAAGGAGACTAGCGGGGAGCTCCTACGAGCAGTACTTC.

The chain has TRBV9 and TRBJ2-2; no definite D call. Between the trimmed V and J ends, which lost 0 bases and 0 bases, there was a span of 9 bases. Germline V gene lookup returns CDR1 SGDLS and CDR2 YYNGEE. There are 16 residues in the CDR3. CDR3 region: CASSVVVWANTGELFF. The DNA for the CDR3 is TGTGCCAGCAGCGTAGTTGTCTGGGCGAACACCGGGGAGCTGTTTTTT. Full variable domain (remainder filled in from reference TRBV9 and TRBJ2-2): DSGVTQTPKHLITATGQRVTLRCSPRSGDLSVYWYQQSLDQGLQFLIQYYNGEERAKGNILERFSAQQFPDLHSELNLSSLELGDSALYFCASSVVVWANTGELFFGEGSRLTVL.

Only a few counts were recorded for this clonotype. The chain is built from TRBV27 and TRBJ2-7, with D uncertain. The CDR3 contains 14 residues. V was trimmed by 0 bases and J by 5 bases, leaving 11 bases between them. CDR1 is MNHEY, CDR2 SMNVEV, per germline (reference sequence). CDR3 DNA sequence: TGTGCCAGCAGTTTATCCGTGGGTGCTAACGAGCAGTACTTC. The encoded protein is CASSLSVGANEQYF.

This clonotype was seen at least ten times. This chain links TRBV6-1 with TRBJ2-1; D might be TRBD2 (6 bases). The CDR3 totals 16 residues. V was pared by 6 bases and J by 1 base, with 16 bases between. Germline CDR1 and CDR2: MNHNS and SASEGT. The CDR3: CASSLTRRGSYNEQFF. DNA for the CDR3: TGTGCCAGCAGCCTCACGAGGAGGGGTTCCTACAATGAGCAGTTCTTC.

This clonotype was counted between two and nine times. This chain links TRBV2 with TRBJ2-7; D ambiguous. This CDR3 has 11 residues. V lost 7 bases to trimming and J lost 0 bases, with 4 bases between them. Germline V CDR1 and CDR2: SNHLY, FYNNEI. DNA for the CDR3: TGTGCCAGCACTCACTCCTACGAGCAGTACTTC. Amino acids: CASTHSYEQYF.

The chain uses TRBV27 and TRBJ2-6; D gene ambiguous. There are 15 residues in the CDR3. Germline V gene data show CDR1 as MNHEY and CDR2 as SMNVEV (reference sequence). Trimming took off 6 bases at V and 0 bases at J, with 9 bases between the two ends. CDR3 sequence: CASSRYRSGANVLTF. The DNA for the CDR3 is TGTGCCAGCAGCCGTTATCGCTCTGGGGCCAACGTCCTGACTTTC.

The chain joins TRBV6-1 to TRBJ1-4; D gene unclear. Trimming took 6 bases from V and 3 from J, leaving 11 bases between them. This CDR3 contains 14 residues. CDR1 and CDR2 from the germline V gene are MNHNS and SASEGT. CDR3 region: CASSPQRPNEKLFF. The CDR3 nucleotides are TGTGCCAGCAGCCCACAGCGACCTAATGAAAAACTGTTTTTT.

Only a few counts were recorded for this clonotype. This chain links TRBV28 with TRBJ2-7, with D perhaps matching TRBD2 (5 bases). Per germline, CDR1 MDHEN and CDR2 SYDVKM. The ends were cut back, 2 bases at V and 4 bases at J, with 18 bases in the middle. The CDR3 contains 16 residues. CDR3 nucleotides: TGTGCCAGCAGTTTACTTGGGGTAGCGAAACAATACGAGCAGTACTTC. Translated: CASSLLGVAKQYEQYF.

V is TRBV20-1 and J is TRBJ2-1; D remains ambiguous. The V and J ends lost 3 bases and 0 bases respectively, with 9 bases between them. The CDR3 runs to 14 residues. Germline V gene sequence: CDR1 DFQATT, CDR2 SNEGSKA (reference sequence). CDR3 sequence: CSASPWPSYNEQFF. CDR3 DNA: TGCAGTGCTAGTCCGTGGCCCTCCTACAATGAGCAGTTCTTC.

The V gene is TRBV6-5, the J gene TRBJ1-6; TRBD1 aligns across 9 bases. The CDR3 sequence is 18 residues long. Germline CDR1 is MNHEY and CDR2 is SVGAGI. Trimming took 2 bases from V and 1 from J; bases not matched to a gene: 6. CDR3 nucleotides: TGTGCCAGCAGTTACGGGGACAGGGCCCAATCCTATAATTCACCCCTCCACTTT. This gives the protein CASSYGDRAQSYNSPLHF.

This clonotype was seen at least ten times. The CDR3 DNA is TGTGCCAGCAGCACAGGCCCTAAAGAGACCCAGTACTTC. Protein product: CASSTGPKETQYF. V is TRBV12-3 or TRBV12-4 and J is TRBJ2-5; a possible D gene is TRBD1 (5 bases). Deletions cut 6 bases from V and 3 bases from J, with 11 bases between. The CDR3 has 13 residues.

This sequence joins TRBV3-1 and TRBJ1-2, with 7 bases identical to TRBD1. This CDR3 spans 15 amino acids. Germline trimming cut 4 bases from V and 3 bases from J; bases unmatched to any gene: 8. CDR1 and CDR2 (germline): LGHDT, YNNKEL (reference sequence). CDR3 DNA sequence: TGTGCCAGCAGCCCCGTGGAGGGGGCCCACTATGGCTACACCTTC. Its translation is CASSPVEGAHYGYTF.

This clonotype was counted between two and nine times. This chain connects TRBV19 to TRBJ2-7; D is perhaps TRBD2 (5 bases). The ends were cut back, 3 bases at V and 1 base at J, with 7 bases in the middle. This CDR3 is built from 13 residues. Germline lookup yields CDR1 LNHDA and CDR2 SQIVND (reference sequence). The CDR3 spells CASSIPGSYEQYF. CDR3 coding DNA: TGTGCCAGTAGTATCCCGGGATCCTACGAGCAGTACTTC.

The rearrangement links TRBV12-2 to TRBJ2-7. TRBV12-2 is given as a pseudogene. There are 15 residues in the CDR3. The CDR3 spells CASRLVVGSYYEQYF. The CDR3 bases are TGTGCAAGTCGCTTAGTAGTAGGAAGTTACTACGAGCAGTACTTC.

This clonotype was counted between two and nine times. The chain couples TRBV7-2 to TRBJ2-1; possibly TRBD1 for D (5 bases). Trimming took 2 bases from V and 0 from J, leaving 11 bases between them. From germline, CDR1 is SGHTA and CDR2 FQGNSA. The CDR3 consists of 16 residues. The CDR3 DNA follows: TGTGCCAGCAGCTTACGGCAGGGTCACTCCTACAATGAGCAGTTCTTC. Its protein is CASSLRQGHSYNEQFF.

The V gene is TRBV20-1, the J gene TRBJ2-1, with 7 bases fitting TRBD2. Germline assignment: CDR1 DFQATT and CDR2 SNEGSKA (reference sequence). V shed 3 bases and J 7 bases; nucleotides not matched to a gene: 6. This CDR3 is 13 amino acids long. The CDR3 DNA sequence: TGCAGTGCTAGTGCGGGAGAGAGGAATGAGCAGTTCTTC. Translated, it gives CSASAGERNEQFF.

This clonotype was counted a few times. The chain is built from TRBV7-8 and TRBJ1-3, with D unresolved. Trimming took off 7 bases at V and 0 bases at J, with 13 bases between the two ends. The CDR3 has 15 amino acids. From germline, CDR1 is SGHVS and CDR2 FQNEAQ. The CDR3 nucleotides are TGTGCCAGCACTTGGGCGGTCAACTCTGGAAACACCATATATTTT. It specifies CASTWAVNSGNTIYF.

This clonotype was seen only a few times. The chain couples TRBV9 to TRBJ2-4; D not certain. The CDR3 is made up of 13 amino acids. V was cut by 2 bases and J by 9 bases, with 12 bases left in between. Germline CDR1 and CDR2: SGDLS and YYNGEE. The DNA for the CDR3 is TGTGCCAGCAGCGTGGGATTGACGGGCATTCAGTACTTC. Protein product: CASSVGLTGIQYF.

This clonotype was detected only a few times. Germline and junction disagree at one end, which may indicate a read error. CDR3 sequence (DNA): TGTGCCAGCAGCCAAGATGTGGGGGGTGATGGAGGGATCTTC. It translates to CASSQDVGGDGGIF. The genes are TRBV4-2 and TRBJ2-1, with D possibly matching TRBD2 (6 bases). The CDR3 extends over 14 amino acids. The germline V gene encodes CDR1 LGHNA and CDR2 YNFKEQ.